Listed below are T cell receptor beta chains from one sample, sequenced in a study of cytomegalovirus exposure and HLA in healthy donors. Data came from immunoSEQ multiplex PCR; TCRdb stores just in-frame clones and leaves some out. The table includes about 180,000 clones, roughly 80% detected once. The sequencing sample was made of PBMCs. The receptors originated from a girl aged 10 to 17 in good health and CMV-seropositive. The CDR3 runs from the conserved cysteine through the conserved F or W. Each record gives: CDR3 protein, CDR3 DNA, J gene, D gene, clone size, V gene. The D gene is left open where the match is weak. Clone size appears in some rows only: once, few, many, or a class for an expanded clone.

CDR3 protein: CASSPGGPGSNTEAFF
CDR3 DNA: TGCGCCAGCAGCCCGGGGGGGCCGGGCTCGAACACTGAAGCTTTCTTT
J gene: TRBJ1-1
D gene: NA
clone size: NA
V gene: TRBV5-1

CDR3 protein: CASSLAGNYGYTF
CDR3 DNA: TGTGCCAGCAGCTTAGCAGGGAACTATGGCTACACCTTC
J gene: TRBJ1-2
D gene: NA
clone size: few
V gene: TRBV11-3

CDR3 protein: CAWRGQKVNQPQHF
CDR3 DNA: TGTGCCTGGAGGGGACAGAAAGTTAATCAGCCCCAGCATTTT
J gene: TRBJ1-5
D gene: TRBD1
clone size: few
V gene: TRBV30

CDR3 protein: CASSRQGTNTEAFF
CDR3 DNA: TGTGCCAGTAGTAGACAGGGGACGAACACTGAAGCTTTCTTT
J gene: TRBJ1-1
D gene: TRBD1
clone size: few
V gene: TRBV19

CDR3 protein: CASSLPISGDYNEQFF
CDR3 DNA: TGTGCCAGTAGTCTCCCGATTAGCGGGGACTACAATGAGCAGTTCTTC
J gene: TRBJ2-1
D gene: TRBD2
clone size: once
V gene: TRBV19

CDR3 protein: CASSTLAGAPGDTQYF
CDR3 DNA: TGTGCCAGCAGCACGCTAGCGGGAGCACCGGGGGATACGCAGTATTTT
J gene: TRBJ2-3
D gene: TRBD2
clone size: NA
V gene: TRBV27

CDR3 protein: CASSLQQGADYGYTF
CDR3 DNA: TGCGCCAGCAGCTTGCAACAGGGGGCGGACTATGGCTACACCTTC
J gene: TRBJ1-2
D gene: TRBD1
clone size: NA
V gene: TRBV5-1

CDR3 protein: CASSAHPGLAGLNEQFF
CDR3 DNA: TGTGCCAGCAGCGCACACCCGGGACTAGCGGGATTAAATGAGCAGTTCTTC
J gene: TRBJ2-1
D gene: TRBD2
clone size: NA
V gene: TRBV11-2

CDR3 protein: CASSIKGLVNEKLFF
CDR3 DNA: TGTGCCAGTAGTATCAAGGGACTGGTTAATGAAAAACTGTTTTTT
J gene: TRBJ1-4
D gene: NA
clone size: medium-sized
V gene: TRBV19

CDR3 protein: CASSRDRTGGANVLTF
CDR3 DNA: TGTGCCAGCAGTCGCGACAGGACAGGAGGGGCCAACGTCCTGACTTTC
J gene: TRBJ2-6
D gene: TRBD1
clone size: once
V gene: TRBV28

CDR3 protein: CASSEHGGTKNIQYF
CDR3 DNA: TGTGCCAGCAGCGAGCACGGGGGAACCAAAAACATTCAGTACTTC
J gene: TRBJ2-4
D gene: NA
clone size: NA
V gene: TRBV7-6

CDR3 protein: CASSYARDYVSYNEQFF
CDR3 DNA: TGTGCCAGCAGCTACGCTCGGGACTATGTCTCCTACAATGAGCAGTTCTTC
J gene: TRBJ2-1
D gene: TRBD2
clone size: NA
V gene: TRBV5-6

CDR3 protein: CATSRDPASGSGAQFF
CDR3 DNA: TGTGCCACCAGCAGAGATCCGGCTAGCGGGAGCGGAGCCCAGTTCTTC
J gene: TRBJ2-1
D gene: TRBD2
clone size: NA
V gene: TRBV15

CDR3 protein: CASSSGPPGSTYEQYF
CDR3 DNA: TGTGCCAGCAGCTCAGGGCCCCCAGGATCTACCTACGAGCAGTACTTC
J gene: TRBJ2-7
D gene: NA
clone size: NA
V gene: TRBV7-6

CDR3 protein: CASSLPMIAASSYEQYF
CDR3 DNA: TGTGCCAGCAGCTTGCCCATGATAGCGGCAAGCTCCTACGAGCAGTACTTC
J gene: TRBJ2-7
D gene: NA
clone size: once
V gene: TRBV7-2

CDR3 protein: CASSLAGLAGGPAEQFF
CDR3 DNA: TGTGCCAGCAGCTTGGCTGGGCTAGCGGGAGGGCCGGCTGAGCAGTTCTTC
J gene: TRBJ2-1
D gene: TRBD2
clone size: NA
V gene: TRBV5-5

CDR3 protein: CASSISRNTEAFF
CDR3 DNA: TGTGCCAGTAGTATTAGCCGGAACACTGAAGCTTTCTTT
J gene: TRBJ1-1
D gene: NA
clone size: NA
V gene: TRBV19

CDR3 protein: CASSWIAGGLIGEQYF
CDR3 DNA: TGTGCCAGCAGCTGGATAGCGGGAGGCCTTATAGGCGAGCAGTACTTC
J gene: TRBJ2-7
D gene: TRBD2
clone size: NA
V gene: TRBV5-4

CDR3 protein: CASSQWGVETQYF
CDR3 DNA: TGTGCCAGCAGCCAATGGGGGGTCGAGACCCAGTACTTC
J gene: TRBJ2-5
D gene: NA
clone size: NA
V gene: TRBV27

CDR3 protein: CAWSTTTRTQEQFF
CDR3 DNA: TGTGCCTGGAGTACAACGACAAGGACACAAGAGCAGTTCTTC
J gene: TRBJ2-1
D gene: NA
clone size: once
V gene: TRBV30

CDR3 protein: CASSWKRGDTQYF
CDR3 DNA: TGTGCCAGCAGCTGGAAAAGGGGAGATACGCAGTATTTT
J gene: TRBJ2-3
D gene: NA
clone size: NA
V gene: TRBV13

CDR3 protein: CASSLELPSLGGTYEQYF
CDR3 DNA: TGTGCCAGCAGCTTAGAGTTACCAAGTTTGGGCGGGACCTACGAGCAGTACTTC
J gene: TRBJ2-7
D gene: NA
clone size: NA
V gene: TRBV11-2

CDR3 protein: CASSLLDSVTEAFF
CDR3 DNA: TGTGCCAGCAGCCTTTTGGACAGCGTGACTGAAGCTTTCTTT
J gene: TRBJ1-1
D gene: NA
clone size: NA
V gene: TRBV7-9

CDR3 protein: CASSLSVLHRGRLFYGYTF
CDR3 DNA: TGTGCCAGCAGTTTATCGGTTCTACACAGGGGGCGGTTGTTCTATGGCTACACCTTC
J gene: TRBJ1-2
D gene: TRBD1
clone size: NA
V gene: TRBV27

CDR3 protein: CATSGDTQYF
CDR3 DNA: TGTGCCACTAGCGGAGATACGCAGTATTTT
J gene: TRBJ2-3
D gene: TRBD2
clone size: NA
V gene: TRBV10-3

CDR3 protein: CAWGSYEQYF
CDR3 DNA: TGTGCCTGGGGTAGTTACGAGCAGTACTTC
J gene: TRBJ2-7
D gene: NA
clone size: once
V gene: TRBV30

CDR3 protein: CASTGTSYEQYF
CDR3 DNA: TGTGCCAGCACGGGGACATCCTACGAGCAGTACTTC
J gene: TRBJ2-7
D gene: NA
clone size: NA
V gene: TRBV25-1

CDR3 protein: CASRPGGVYTGELFF
CDR3 DNA: TGTGCCAGCAGGCCGGGGGGTGTATACACCGGGGAGCTGTTTTTT
J gene: TRBJ2-2
D gene: TRBD2
clone size: NA
V gene: TRBV27

CDR3 protein: CSASTGLSSYEQYF
CDR3 DNA: TGCAGCGCGTCGACAGGGTTGAGCTCCTACGAGCAGTACTTC
J gene: TRBJ2-7
D gene: TRBD1
clone size: NA
V gene: TRBV29-1

CDR3 protein: CASSAGIGTEKLFF
CDR3 DNA: TGTGCCAGCAGCGCGGGAATCGGAACTGAGAAACTGTTTTTT
J gene: TRBJ1-4
D gene: NA
clone size: NA
V gene: TRBV9

CDR3 protein: CASSFRYTENTEAFF
CDR3 DNA: TGTGCCAGCAGTTTCAGGTACACTGAGAACACTGAAGCTTTCTTT
J gene: TRBJ1-1
D gene: NA
clone size: NA
V gene: TRBV27

CDR3 protein: CASSSLPQGNTIYF
CDR3 DNA: TGCGCCAGCAGCTCGCTCCCCCAGGGGAACACCATATATTTT
J gene: TRBJ1-3
D gene: NA
clone size: NA
V gene: TRBV5-1

CDR3 protein: CAWRFGAEAFF
CDR3 DNA: TGTGCCTGGCGGTTCGGGGCTGAAGCTTTCTTT
J gene: TRBJ1-1
D gene: NA
clone size: NA
V gene: TRBV30

CDR3 protein: CASSESGGWGWNTGELFF
CDR3 DNA: TGTGCCAGCAGTGAAAGCGGGGGATGGGGGTGGAACACCGGGGAGCTGTTTTTT
J gene: TRBJ2-2
D gene: TRBD2
clone size: once
V gene: TRBV6-1

CDR3 protein: CASSRLAGGYNEQFF
CDR3 DNA: TGCGCCAGCAGTAGACTAGCGGGAGGGTACAATGAGCAGTTCTTC
J gene: TRBJ2-1
D gene: TRBD2
clone size: NA
V gene: TRBV10-1

CDR3 protein: CASTPQGDEQFF
CDR3 DNA: TGTGCCAGCACTCCCCAGGGTGATGAGCAGTTCTTC
J gene: TRBJ2-1
D gene: NA
clone size: NA
V gene: TRBV6-1

CDR3 protein: CASSYSTGNTEAFF
CDR3 DNA: TGTGCCAGCAGTTACTCGACAGGGAACACTGAAGCTTTCTTT
J gene: TRBJ1-1
D gene: NA
clone size: few
V gene: TRBV6-5

CDR3 protein: CASSIVSVRRNQPQHF
CDR3 DNA: TGTGCCAGTAGTATAGTGTCTGTCCGGAGGAATCAGCCCCAGCATTTT
J gene: TRBJ1-5
D gene: NA
clone size: once
V gene: TRBV19

CDR3 protein: CASSRSLSETGATDTQYF
CDR3 DNA: TGTGCCAGCAGCCGCTCCTTATCAGAGACAGGGGCCACAGATACGCAGTATTTT
J gene: TRBJ2-3
D gene: TRBD1
clone size: NA
V gene: TRBV4-2

CDR3 protein: CASSKPRAGNTIYF
CDR3 DNA: TGTGCCAGCAGCAAACCCCGGGCTGGAAACACCATATATTTT
J gene: TRBJ1-3
D gene: NA
clone size: NA
V gene: TRBV21-1

CDR3 protein: CASSPRVADTGELFF
CDR3 DNA: TGCGCCAGCAGCCCCCGAGTAGCAGACACCGGGGAGCTGTTTTTT
J gene: TRBJ2-2
D gene: NA
clone size: NA
V gene: TRBV5-1

CDR3 protein: CASSSTRRWEQYF
CDR3 DNA: TGTGCCAGCAGCTCAACCCGGCGGTGGGAGCAGTACTTC
J gene: TRBJ2-7
D gene: NA
clone size: NA
V gene: TRBV11-2

CDR3 protein: CASSAAPTGTQAWETQYF
CDR3 DNA: TGTGCCAGCAGCGCGGCCCCGACAGGGACACAAGCGTGGGAGACCCAGTACTTC
J gene: TRBJ2-5
D gene: TRBD1
clone size: NA
V gene: TRBV5-4

CDR3 protein: CASSIWETGANVLTF
CDR3 DNA: TGTGCCAGTAGTATTTGGGAGACCGGGGCCAACGTCCTGACTTTC
J gene: TRBJ2-6
D gene: NA
clone size: few
V gene: TRBV19

CDR3 protein: CASSSSGFHEQFF
CDR3 DNA: TGCGCCAGCAGCTCTAGCGGGTTCCATGAGCAGTTCTTC
J gene: TRBJ2-1
D gene: TRBD2
clone size: NA
V gene: TRBV5-1

CDR3 protein: CASSLRDRGYEQYF
CDR3 DNA: TGTGCCAGCAGTTTGAGGGACAGGGGCTACGAGCAGTACTTC
J gene: TRBJ2-7
D gene: TRBD1
clone size: once
V gene: TRBV27

CDR3 protein: CASSPDSSYEQYF
CDR3 DNA: TGTGCCAGCAGTCCCGACAGTTCCTACGAGCAGTACTTC
J gene: TRBJ2-7
D gene: NA
clone size: NA
V gene: TRBV7-2

CDR3 protein: CASSKLGSPSYEQYF
CDR3 DNA: TGTGCCAGCAGCAAACTAGGCAGCCCGTCCTACGAGCAGTACTTC
J gene: TRBJ2-7
D gene: NA
clone size: NA
V gene: TRBV7-9